A selection of T cell receptor beta chains follows, all from one sample in a study of cytomegalovirus exposure and HLA in healthy donors. Profiled with immunoSEQ multiplex PCR; TCRdb holds only in-frame clones, not every one. The table shows fewer than 250,000 clones, with 70% to 80% occurring only once. Sequencing used PBMCs. All receptors come from a male donor in good health and CMV-seropositive. Both conserved end residues are part of each CDR3. The order of the fields is clone size, D gene, V gene, J gene, CDR3 DNA, CDR3 protein. D genes are given only for firm matches. Size tells how often a clone was seen (once, few, many) or the class of an expanded clone, and some rows leave it out.

abundance: NA; d_gene: NA; v_gene: TRBV19; j_gene: TRBJ1-2; CDR3nt: TGTGCCAGTAGTAGTGGTCTCCGGGTTCAAGATGGCTACACCTTC; CDR3aa: CASSSGLRVQDGYTF
abundance: NA; d_gene: TRBD2; v_gene: TRBV6-1; j_gene: TRBJ2-1; CDR3nt: TGTGCCAGCAGTAAAGGGACTAGCGGATCAAATGAGCAGTTCTTC; CDR3aa: CASSKGTSGSNEQFF
abundance: NA; d_gene: NA; v_gene: TRBV11-2; j_gene: TRBJ2-5; CDR3nt: TGTGCCAGCAGCCCAATCTGGGCGGGCCAAGAGACCCAGTACTTC; CDR3aa: CASSPIWAGQETQYF
abundance: NA; d_gene: NA; v_gene: TRBV28; j_gene: TRBJ1-2; CDR3nt: TGTGCCAGCAGCATAACCGGGACACTATCTAACTATGGCTACACCTTC; CDR3aa: CASSITGTLSNYGYTF
abundance: once; d_gene: TRBD1; v_gene: TRBV9; j_gene: TRBJ1-6; CDR3nt: TGTGCCAGCAGCGGGGGGGACAGGGTTGGATCACCCCTCCACTTT; CDR3aa: CASSGGDRVGSPLHF
abundance: NA; d_gene: TRBD2; v_gene: TRBV27; j_gene: TRBJ2-7; CDR3nt: TGTGCCAGCAGTTCCCCCAGCCGGACTAGCGTAGGCGAGCAGTACTTC; CDR3aa: CASSSPSRTSVGEQYF
abundance: once; d_gene: NA; v_gene: TRBV28; j_gene: TRBJ1-2; CDR3nt: TGTGCCAGCAGTACCCCCGCAGGTCGCGGCTACACCTTC; CDR3aa: CASSTPAGRGYTF
abundance: NA; d_gene: TRBD2; v_gene: TRBV7-6; j_gene: TRBJ2-1; CDR3nt: TGTGCCAGCAGCTTGGGCGGGGGGGGCATTAATGAGCAGTTCTTC; CDR3aa: CASSLGGGGINEQFF
abundance: NA; d_gene: NA; v_gene: TRBV6-6; j_gene: TRBJ2-7; CDR3nt: TGTGCCAGCAGTTGGACGGGGGAGCAGTACTTC; CDR3aa: CASSWTGEQYF
abundance: few; d_gene: NA; v_gene: TRBV4-3; j_gene: TRBJ1-1; CDR3nt: TGCGCCAGCAGCCAAGATCAGTCAGGCACTGAAGCTTTCTTT; CDR3aa: CASSQDQSGTEAFF
abundance: NA; d_gene: NA; v_gene: TRBV19; j_gene: TRBJ2-1; CDR3nt: TGTGCCAGCCGGGGACACTCCAACAATGAGCAGTTCTTC; CDR3aa: CASRGHSNNEQFF
abundance: NA; d_gene: NA; v_gene: TRBV27; j_gene: TRBJ2-7; CDR3nt: TGTGCCAGCAGGAACAGACTAACCTACGAGCAGTACTTC; CDR3aa: CASRNRLTYEQYF
abundance: NA; d_gene: TRBD1; v_gene: TRBV18; j_gene: TRBJ1-6; CDR3nt: TGTGCCAGCTCACCGGGACAGTCAAGCTCCTATAATTCACCCCTCCACTTT; CDR3aa: CASSPGQSSSYNSPLHF
abundance: NA; d_gene: NA; v_gene: TRBV7-2; j_gene: TRBJ2-1; CDR3nt: TGTGCCAGCACCAGTAATCGGGTCTCCTACAATGAGCAGTTCTTC; CDR3aa: CASTSNRVSYNEQFF
abundance: NA; d_gene: NA; v_gene: TRBV7-9; j_gene: TRBJ1-4; CDR3nt: TGTGCCAGCAGCTTAGAGCCGGGGTCAGAGGAAAAACTGTTTTTT; CDR3aa: CASSLEPGSEEKLFF
abundance: once; d_gene: TRBD1; v_gene: TRBV10-3; j_gene: TRBJ1-3; CDR3nt: TGTGCCATCAGTGGCGGCGACAGGGAGCAAAACACCATATATTTT; CDR3aa: CAISGGDREQNTIYF
abundance: NA; d_gene: NA; v_gene: TRBV5-5; j_gene: TRBJ1-5; CDR3nt: TGTGCCAGCAGCGCGAGAACAGGGATTGGACAGCCCCAGCATTTT; CDR3aa: CASSARTGIGQPQHF
abundance: NA; d_gene: NA; v_gene: TRBV5-4; j_gene: TRBJ1-1; CDR3nt: TGTGCCAGCAGCTTGGAAGGGGCCATGAACACTGAAGCTTTCTTT; CDR3aa: CASSLEGAMNTEAFF
abundance: NA; d_gene: TRBD1; v_gene: TRBV10-1; j_gene: TRBJ1-4; CDR3nt: TGCGCCAGCAGCCGGGACAGTAATGAAAAACTGTTTTTT; CDR3aa: CASSRDSNEKLFF
abundance: NA; d_gene: NA; v_gene: TRBV21-1; j_gene: TRBJ2-3; CDR3nt: TGTGCCAGCAGCAAAATCCCGGACCCGAGGGACAGGGGCGCTACAGATACGCAGTATTTT; CDR3aa: CASSKIPDPRDRGATDTQYF
abundance: NA; d_gene: NA; v_gene: TRBV2; j_gene: TRBJ2-1; CDR3nt: TGTGCCAGCAGTGACAGCGGCGGAGGAAGGGGGAATGAGCAGTTCTTC; CDR3aa: CASSDSGGGRGNEQFF
abundance: NA; d_gene: NA; v_gene: TRBV7-6; j_gene: TRBJ2-1; CDR3nt: TGTGCCAGCAGCCCAGCGGAATACAATGAGCAGTTCTTC; CDR3aa: CASSPAEYNEQFF
abundance: few; d_gene: NA; v_gene: TRBV30; j_gene: TRBJ2-7; CDR3nt: TGTGCCTGGAGTGTGGCCAGCTACGAGCAGTACTTC; CDR3aa: CAWSVASYEQYF
abundance: NA; d_gene: TRBD2; v_gene: TRBV15; j_gene: TRBJ2-5; CDR3nt: TGTGCCACCAGCAGATACGGGGGGTACCAAGAGACCCAGTACTTC; CDR3aa: CATSRYGGYQETQYF
abundance: NA; d_gene: NA; v_gene: TRBV7-2; j_gene: TRBJ1-6; CDR3nt: TGTGCCAGCTCCGGCGACAGGCGGAATTCACCCCTCCACTTT; CDR3aa: CASSGDRRNSPLHF
abundance: NA; d_gene: NA; v_gene: TRBV9; j_gene: TRBJ2-3; CDR3nt: TGTGCCAGCAGCGTAGCGGGAAGGGATACGCAGTATTTT; CDR3aa: CASSVAGRDTQYF
abundance: NA; d_gene: TRBD1; v_gene: TRBV7-9; j_gene: TRBJ1-1; CDR3nt: TGTGCCAGCAGCTTACGGGACAGGGGTGAAGCTTTCTTT; CDR3aa: CASSLRDRGEAFF
abundance: NA; d_gene: NA; v_gene: TRBV19; j_gene: TRBJ1-2; CDR3nt: TGTGCCAGTAGTATCCCTCTGCGGGCAAATAACTATGGCTACACCTTC; CDR3aa: CASSIPLRANNYGYTF
abundance: NA; d_gene: TRBD2; v_gene: TRBV6-5; j_gene: TRBJ2-7; CDR3nt: TGTGCCAGCAGAGGAGCGGGAGGGCCCTACGAGCAGTACTTC; CDR3aa: CASRGAGGPYEQYF
abundance: NA; d_gene: TRBD2; v_gene: TRBV6-6; j_gene: TRBJ2-3; CDR3nt: TGTGCCAGCAGTCTTCGCGGGGGGGCCTCTACGCAGTATTTT; CDR3aa: CASSLRGGASTQYF
abundance: NA; d_gene: TRBD2; v_gene: TRBV27; j_gene: TRBJ2-7; CDR3nt: TGTGCCAGCAGTTTCAGAGTAGGGACTAGGTTCTACGAGCAGTACTTC; CDR3aa: CASSFRVGTRFYEQYF
abundance: NA; d_gene: NA; v_gene: TRBV9; j_gene: TRBJ2-2; CDR3nt: TGTGCCAGCAGCGTAGGCCAAGTAGAGTGGACCGGGGAGCTGTTTTTT; CDR3aa: CASSVGQVEWTGELFF
abundance: NA; d_gene: TRBD1; v_gene: TRBV28; j_gene: TRBJ1-2; CDR3nt: TGTGCCAGCAGTTCACGGAAACCGGGACAGGCGGAGGGCTACACCTTC; CDR3aa: CASSSRKPGQAEGYTF